This T cell receptor beta chain was obtained from a study of shared clonotypes between healthy human individuals. Study-level findings and limits: Naive CD4 clonotypes were shared across a handful of donors at 4% to 5%. Generation probabilities of non-shared clonotypes were lower (relative to those shared by all four donors).

V was pared by 2 bases and J by 8 bases, with 18 bases between. This CDR3 is 15 amino acids long. Looked up from germline, CDR1 is MDHEN and CDR2 is SYDVKM. Details on this clone: Its matching antigen is unknown.

For every subset, genomic DNA was evenly distributed across several immunoSEQ plates. Only in-frame clones appear in the TCRdb table, and some are missing; sequencing was by immunoSEQ multiplex PCR. The sample consists of approximately 1,500,000 clones, 95% to 99% of them appearing once. The rearrangement uses TRBV28 and TRBJ1-2; D gene ambiguous. The TCR originated in a man between 25 and 39 years old in good health. Material for sequencing was naive CD4+ T cells sorted from blood. Subset in this sample: CD45RA+ positively selected. In DNA, the CDR3 is TGTGCCAGCAGTTTAGTGGTCAAGGAGACGGGAGGCTACACCTTC. It codes for CASSLVVKETGGYTF.